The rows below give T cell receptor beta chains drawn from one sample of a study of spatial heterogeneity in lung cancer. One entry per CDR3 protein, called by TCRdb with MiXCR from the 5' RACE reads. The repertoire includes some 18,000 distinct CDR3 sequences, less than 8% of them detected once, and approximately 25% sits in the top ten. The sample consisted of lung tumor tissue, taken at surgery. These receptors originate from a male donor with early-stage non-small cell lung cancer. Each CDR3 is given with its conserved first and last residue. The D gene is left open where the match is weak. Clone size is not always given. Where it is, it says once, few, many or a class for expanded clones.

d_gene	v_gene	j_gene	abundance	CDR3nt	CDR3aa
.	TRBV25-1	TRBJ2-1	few	TGTGCCAGCAGTGGGACCAGGGTAAAGTTCTCCAATGAGCAGTTCTTC	CASSGTRVKFSNEQFF
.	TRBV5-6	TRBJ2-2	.	TGTGCCAGCAGCTTGTTGAGGGACACCTCGCACACCGGGGAGCTGTTTTTT	CASSLLRDTSHTGELFF
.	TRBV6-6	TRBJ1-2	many	TGTGCCCTGGGGGGGACTTTCTATGGCTACACCTTC	CALGGTFYGYTF
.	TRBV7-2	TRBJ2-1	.	TGTGCCAGCACGCCCGGGGGCCCTCGCTCCTACAATGAGCAGTTCTTC	CASTPGGPRSYNEQFF
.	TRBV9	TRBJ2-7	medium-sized	TGTGCCAGCAGCGTAGGGGGAGGGGGGGGCTCGTACGAGCAGTACTTC	CASSVGGGGGSYEQYF
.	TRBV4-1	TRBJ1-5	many	TGCGCCAGCAGCCAAGGGAACTTCAATCAGCCCCAGCATTTT	CASSQGNFNQPQHF
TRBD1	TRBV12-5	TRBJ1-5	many	TGTGCTAGTGGTTTAGACAGGGAAAGCCAGCCCCAGCATTTT	CASGLDRESQPQHF
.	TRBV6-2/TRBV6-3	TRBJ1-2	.	TGTGCCAGCAGTTACTATGGGGGAGGTGACTATGGCGACACCTTC	CASSYYGGGDYGDTF
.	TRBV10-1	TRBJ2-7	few	TGCGCCAGCAGTCTTAGTTCCAGGGACGAGCAGTACTTC	CASSLSSRDEQYF
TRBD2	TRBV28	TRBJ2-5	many	TGTGCCAGCGGAGCGGGGGTGACGTACCAAGAGACCCAGTACTTC	CASGAGVTYQETQYF
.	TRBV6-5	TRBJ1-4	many	TGTGCCAGCAGTTACTCTGCTGACAGGCGGGAGGGAAAACTGTTTTTT	CASSYSADRREGKLFF
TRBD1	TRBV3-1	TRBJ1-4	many	TGTGCCAGCAGCCAGGGGGGGACAGGCAAAAAACTGTTTTTT	CASSQGGTGKKLFF
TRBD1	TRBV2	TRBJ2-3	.	TGTGCCAGCAGGAGGGACAGGGGTAGCACAGATACGCAGTATTTT	CASRRDRGSTDTQYF
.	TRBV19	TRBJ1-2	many	TGTGCCACCTCGGGACGGCGATTCCGATCGGGGTATGGCTACACCTTC	CATSGRRFRSGYGYTF
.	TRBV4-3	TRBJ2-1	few	TGCGCCAGCAGCCAAGAATGGGGTGAGCAGTTCTTC	CASSQEWGEQFF